A single TCR beta chain is shown here with its context. Other autoimmune diseases and infections within the past four weeks excluded donors. V lost 0 bases, J lost 0 bases, and 14 bases stayed unmatched. The germline V gene encodes CDR1 LNHNV and CDR2 YYDKDF (reference sequence). The CDR3 is 20 amino acids. This specimen comes from a study of type 1 and type 2 diabetes patients. Study details: The cohort mixed type 1 diabetes, type 2 diabetes and nondiabetic donors. The whole study generated 18,976,912 paired-end reads.

PCR was run on genomic DNA. Multiplex PCR with 30 forward and 13 reverse primers amplified the TCR beta CDR3. TCRdb independently ran MiXCR on the multiplex PCR reads; one entry per CDR3 protein. The sample records around 300,000 distinct CDR3 sequences, more than 40% being singletons. The chain carries TRBV15 and TRBJ2-4; 7 nucleotides agree with TRBD1. Material for sequencing was peripheral blood mononuclear cells (PBMCs). This TCR was sampled from a man between 18 and 35 years old with type 2 diabetes. The CDR3 DNA reads TGTGCCACCAGCAGAGATCCTCTCGCCCGGGACAGAATAGCCAAAAACATTCAGTACTTC. Its translation is CATSRDPLARDRIAKNIQYF.